This T cell receptor beta chain stems from a study of cytomegalovirus exposure and HLA in healthy donors. This clone has more than one count but fewer than ten. Vbeta (60) and Jbeta (13) primers were used in the PCR. Assay used: immunoSEQ multiplex PCR; TCRdb lists only in-frame clones, some missing. Of 200,000 to 300,000 clones in the sample, approximately 78% are singletons; the top ten hold about 0.47%. Germline V gene data show CDR1 as SGHRS and CDR2 as YFSETQ. There are 12 residues in the CDR3. The trim removed 1 base at V and 8 bases at J, leaving 1 base unmatched. This sequence originates from a boy aged 5-17 years in good health and CMV-seronegative. The source material was PBMCs. The J gene is TRBJ1-1, the V gene TRBV5-1, with 8 bases lining up with TRBD1. The chain's CDR3 is CASSLTGGEAFF. The CDR3 nucleotides read TGCGCCAGCAGCTTGACAGGGGGGGAAGCTTTCTTT.